These T cell receptor beta chains were read from a single sample in a study of T cells in Graves' hyperthyroidism and ophthalmopathy. MiXCR, run by TCRdb on the multiplex PCR reads, gives a single entry per CDR3 protein. The sample lists approximately 480,000 distinct CDR3 sequences, 20% occurring once. The sequencing input was blood. The receptors come from a man between 18 and 29 years old with Graves' hyperthyroidism. Both conserved end residues are part of each CDR3. D genes are given only for firm matches. Some rows mark clone size as missing; the rest say once, few, many or name a class of expanded clone.

>16|NA|TRBJ2-7|TRBV27|TRBD1
TGTGCCAGCAGTTTATCGGGGACAGGGTGGTTCTACGAGCAGTACTTC
CASSLSGTGWFYEQYF
>15|NA|TRBJ1-5|TRBV9|NA
TGTGCCAGCAGCGTAGGTACAGGGCCCGATCAGCCCCAGCATTTT
CASSVGTGPDQPQHF
>15|many|TRBJ1-5|TRBV6-1|TRBD1
TGTGCCAGCAGTGAAGGTCCTACAGGGGGACAGCCCCAGCATTTT
CASSEGPTGGQPQHF
>10|many|TRBJ2-7|TRBV6-5|NA
TGTGCCAGCGGAAAGTACGAGCAGTACTTC
CASGKYEQYF
>14|NA|TRBJ2-2|TRBV9|NA
TGTGCCAGCAGCGTAGATTTGCTAACCGGGGAGCTGTTTTTT
CASSVDLLTGELFF
>14|many|TRBJ1-1|TRBV10-3|NA
TGTGCCATCAGTGACGTTGTTATGAACACTGAAGCTTTCTTT
CAISDVVMNTEAFF
>15|NA|TRBJ1-1|TRBV6-4|NA
TGTGCCAGCAGTCGCAGAAATGGGGGGCTTACTGAAGCTTTCTTT
CASSRRNGGLTEAFF
>13|few|TRBJ1-5|TRBV30|NA
TGTGCCTGGAGTGTACCAGCGGATCAGCCCCAGCATTTT
CAWSVPADQPQHF
>15|many|TRBJ1-2|TRBV28|TRBD1
TGTGCCAGCAGTCCTTCTCGCAGGGGGACCTATGGCTACACCTTC
CASSPSRRGTYGYTF
>18|few|TRBJ2-2|TRBV4-2|NA
TGTGCCAGCAGCCAAGAAATTTGGAGGGAGCTGGACACCGGGGAGCTGTTTTTT
CASSQEIWRELDTGELFF
>17|NA|TRBJ2-7|TRBV6-5|NA
TGTGCCAGCAGTTACTCGCACCTCTTCGGCGCCACCCACGAGCAGTACTTC
CASSYSHLFGATHEQYF
>12|NA|TRBJ2-5|TRBV20-1|NA
TGCAGTGCTATGAAGCGGGAAGAGACCCAGTACTTC
CSAMKREETQYF
>15|few|TRBJ2-2|TRBV28|NA
TGTGCCAGCATGAACCGGGGCGATGGCACCGGGGAGCTGTTTTTT
CASMNRGDGTGELFF
>14|many|TRBJ2-2|TRBV5-5|NA
TGTGCCAGCAGCTTCCTGACCTCTAACGGGGAGCTGTTTTTT
CASSFLTSNGELFF
>17|NA|TRBJ1-5|TRBV18|TRBD1
TGTGCCAGCTCATCTATACGGGACAGGCGCCGCAATCAGCCCCAGCATTTT
CASSSIRDRRRNQPQHF
>12|many|TRBJ2-7|TRBV20-1|NA
TGCAGTGCTTCGGACTTATCCTACGAGCAGTACTTC
CSASDLSYEQYF
>13|many|TRBJ1-2|TRBV6-1|TRBD1
TGTGCCAGCAGACTCAGGGGGGACTATGGCTACACCTTC
CASRLRGDYGYTF
>11|many|TRBJ2-2|TRBV11-2|NA
TGTGCCAGCAGTGAGGCCGGGGAGCTGTTTTTT
CASSEAGELFF
>14|few|TRBJ2-7|TRBV5-1|NA
TGCGCCAGCAGCTTTTCGGGAGAGTCCTACGAGCAGTACTTC
CASSFSGESYEQYF
>15|many|TRBJ1-3|TRBV2|NA
TGTGCCAGCAGTGAGGACATCCACTCTGGAAACACCATATATTTT
CASSEDIHSGNTIYF
>16|many|TRBJ1-2|TRBV28|NA
TGTGCCAGCAGTTTTAGGACCGGGAAGGAAAGCTATGGCTACACCTTC
CASSFRTGKESYGYTF
>13|NA|TRBJ2-7|TRBV7-6|NA
TGTGCCAGCAGCCCACCCAATACCTACGAGCAGTACTTC
CASSPPNTYEQYF
>14|once|TRBJ1-6|TRBV6-1|TRBD1
TGTGCCAGCAGGACGGGACAGCAGAATTCACCCCTCCACTTT
CASRTGQQNSPLHF
>14|NA|TRBJ1-3|TRBV5-4|NA
TGTGCCGGCTGGGAAAGGGGGTCTGGAAACACCATATATTTT
CAGWERGSGNTIYF
>15|few|TRBJ2-2|TRBV5-1|NA
TGCGCCAGCCACCAAGGGGGGGTCGACACCGGGGAGCTGTTTTTT
CASHQGGVDTGELFF
>15|NA|TRBJ2-2|TRBV14|TRBD1
TGTGCCAGCAGCCCCCGGACAGGGCTTAACGGGGAGCTGTTTTTT
CASSPRTGLNGELFF
>13|many|TRBJ2-7|TRBV27|TRBD2
TGTGCCAGCAGCGGGACGGGAGGCTACGAGCAGTACTTC
CASSGTGGYEQYF
>16|many|TRBJ2-5|TRBV18|NA
TGTGCCAGCTCACCACGCGCCCAGAAATCGGGAGAGACCCAGTACTTC
CASSPRAQKSGETQYF
>16|many|TRBJ2-5|TRBV28|TRBD1
TGTGCCAGCAACCCCGGGACAGGGGGCGCGGGAGAGACCCAGTACTTC
CASNPGTGGAGETQYF
>14|many|TRBJ1-2|TRBV2|NA
TGTGCCAGCAGTGCGGACAGATCTAACTATGGCTACACCTTC
CASSADRSNYGYTF
>14|few|TRBJ1-5|TRBV29-1|NA
TGCAGCGTTCGTTTACGAGGTAGCAATCAGCCCCAGCATTTT
CSVRLRGSNQPQHF
>17|many|TRBJ2-7|TRBV10-1|TRBD1
TGCGCCAGCAGTGAGGCTGGGACAGCGCCACAATTGTACGAGCAGTACTTC
CASSEAGTAPQLYEQYF
>15|many|TRBJ2-7|TRBV30|NA
TGTGCCTGGAGTGGAACTCCCGGACGGTATTACGAGCAGTACTTC
CAWSGTPGRYYEQYF
>16|few|TRBJ2-5|TRBV6-1|TRBD2
TGTGCCAGCAGTGAACTAGCGGGGACCTTCCAAGAGACCCAGTACTTC
CASSELAGTFQETQYF
>13|NA|TRBJ1-1|TRBV20-1|NA
TGCAGTGTTAAGGGGGGGTCGGACACTGAAGCTTTCTTT
CSVKGGSDTEAFF
>12|NA|TRBJ1-1|TRBV20-1|NA
TGCAGTGCTACCCGACAGAACACTGAAGCTTTCTTT
CSATRQNTEAFF
>16|many|TRBJ1-1|TRBV6-1|NA
TGTGCCAGCAGTGAAGCTCCGGGCTACATGAACACTGAAGCTTTCTTT
CASSEAPGYMNTEAFF
>15|many|TRBJ1-3|TRBV6-1|NA
TGTGCCAGCAGAACCCCAGGGACCTCTGGAAACACCATATATTTT
CASRTPGTSGNTIYF
>18|many|TRBJ2-5|TRBV28|TRBD1
TGTGCCAGCAGTTTATCAACAGGGGTTGTTTGGGACCAAGAGACCCAGTACTTC
CASSLSTGVVWDQETQYF
>14|many|TRBJ1-2|TRBV12-3/TRBV12-4|TRBD1
TGTGCCAGCAGTTTAGTGGCAGGGGGCTATGGCTACACCTTC
CASSLVAGGYGYTF
>23|many|TRBJ2-4|TRBV6-6|TRBD2
TGTGCCAGCAGGCCCAAACACAGGTTACGGACTAGCGGGGTTTCCCGGGAGATAAACATTCAGTACTTC
CASRPKHRLRTSGVSREINIQYF
>14|few|TRBJ1-1|TRBV30|TRBD1
TGTGCCTGGAACCCGGGACAGGGGGCAACTGAAGCTTTCTTT
CAWNPGQGATEAFF
>18|many|TRBJ2-7|TRBV28|TRBD1
TGTGCCAGCAGTTCCAACCCGGGACAGCAACCAAACTCCTACGAGCAGTACTTC
CASSSNPGQQPNSYEQYF
>15|NA|TRBJ2-5|TRBV12-3/TRBV12-4|TRBD2
TGTGCCAGCACTCCGGGGGGTGTGGGAGTGGAGACCCAGTACTTC
CASTPGGVGVETQYF
>14|many|TRBJ1-1|TRBV6-5|NA
TGTGCCAGCAGTTACCAGAGACTAAGCCTTGAAGCTTTCTTT
CASSYQRLSLEAFF